This T cell receptor beta chain was identified during a study of T cell changes during pregnancy in multiple sclerosis. The CDR3 covers 14 residues. Germline V gives CDR1 SGDLS, CDR2 YYNGEE. Trimming removed 2 bases at V and 2 bases at J, with 5 bases between. Data came from immunoSEQ multiplex PCR; TCRdb stores just in-frame clones and leaves some out. Found here are 45,000 to 60,000 clones, around nine tenths of them singletons; the top ten hold about 1.8%. The TCR comes from a female donor with multiple sclerosis, enrolled in a pregnancy study. The chain has TRBV9 and TRBJ1-6; no firm D call. Sequencing was performed on peripheral blood, taken in the first trimester of pregnancy. CDR3 region: CASSVPAYNSPLHF. In DNA form, the CDR3 reads TGTGCCAGCAGCGTTCCCGCCTATAATTCACCCCTCCACTTT.